These 24 T cell receptor beta chains were sequenced from one sample in a study of OX40 agonist ivuxolimab in advanced cancers. Library method: the immunoSEQ multiplex PCR assay. In TCRdb, the immuneACCESS table is reduced to in-frame sequences with V and J assigned. These tables do not hold every clone; where another copy was compared, an unresolved V gene accounts for under half, and the others remain unexplained. The table for this sample lists about 64,000 clones; around 89% of them were counted only once. The top ten constitute roughly 0.67% of the sample. Sample: CD4+ or CD8+ T cells sorted from blood, taken in a trial of the OX40 agonist ivuxolimab. The receptors come from an adult with an advanced solid tumor such as melanoma, head and neck, liver or kidney cancer.

The chain employs TRBV28 and TRBJ2-4; 10 bases line up with TRBD1. V shed 3 bases and J 1 base; nucleotides not matched to a gene: 18. The CDR3 runs 21 residues. Germline lookup yields CDR1 MDHEN and CDR2 SYDVKM. The CDR3 region is CASSFPAGPETGGFAKNIQYF. CDR3 in DNA: TGTGCCAGCAGTTTTCCCGCCGGACCAGAGACAGGGGGCTTTGCCAAAAACATTCAGTACTTC.

The V gene is TRBV18, the J gene TRBJ1-1; no clear D. This CDR3 has 14 amino acids. Germline V gene lookup returns CDR1 KGHSH and CDR2 LQKENI. With 3 bases removed from V and 3 bases from J, the gap between germline ends came to 11 bases. Here the CDR3 reads CASSPRRVDTEAFF. In nucleotides, the CDR3 is TGTGCCAGCTCACCCCGGCGGGTGGACACTGAAGCTTTCTTT. Complete variable domain (other parts from reference TRBV18 and TRBJ1-1): NAGVMQNPRHLVRRRGQEARLRCSPMKGHSHVYWYRQLPEEGLKFMVYLQKENIIDESGMPKERFSAEFPKEGPSILRIQQVVRGDSAAYFCASSPRRVDTEAFFGQGTRLTVV.

About this clone: The limits of the CDR3 on the DNA are not certain, so only TCRdb's listed CDR3 is given. J is TRBJ1-4 and V is TRBV30; the table's D call, TRBD1, has no DNA check behind it. From its first to its last residue, the CDR3 has 12 amino acids. Looked up from germline, CDR1 is GTSNPN and CDR2 is SVGIG (reference sequence). CDR3: CAWGQGAQAHSF.

This clone is medium-sized in the sample. The rearrangement joins TRBV28 to TRBJ1-5; a possible D gene is TRBD1 (5 bases). There are 13 residues in the CDR3. CDR1 MDHEN and CDR2 SYDVKM come from the germline V gene. Deletions cut 8 bases from V and 5 bases from J, with 13 bases between. The CDR3 DNA is TGTGCCAGCCTGCTGGGGCCCTATCAGCCCCAGCATTTT. Protein sequence: CASLLGPYQPQHF.

The chain's CDR3 is CAISGGQGGEIKGTQYF. The CDR3 nucleotides are TGTGCCATCAGTGGAGGACAGGGAGGTGAAATAAAGGGGACCCAGTACTTC. The chain carries TRBV10-3 and TRBJ2-5; 8 bases match TRBD1. The CDR3 has 17 amino acids. Trimming took 4 bases from V and 7 from J; bases not matched to a gene: 17. CDR1 and CDR2 from the germline V gene are ENHRY and SYGVKD.

The chain has TRBV11-2 and TRBJ1-5; 7 bases are shared with TRBD1. This CDR3 comprises 15 residues. Germline CDR1 SGHAT, CDR2 FQNNGV. The junction had 8 bases not matched to a gene; V was cut back by 5 bases and J by 4 bases. CDR3 amino acids: CASSQGGDTNQPQHF. The CDR3, as DNA: TGTGCCAGCAGCCAGGGGGGGGACACTAATCAGCCCCAGCATTTT.

The CDR3 sequence is CATSRDRTLTGAEAFF. CDR3 coding DNA: TGTGCCACCAGCAGAGACCGGACTCTTACTGGGGCTGAAGCTTTCTTT. This sequence joins TRBV15 and TRBJ1-1; D is undetermined. Germline CDR1 is LNHNV and CDR2 is YYDKDF (reference sequence). The CDR3 totals 16 residues. V was clipped by 0 bases and J by 6 bases, with 17 bases between them. Full variable domain (outside the CDR3, taken from reference TRBV15 and TRBJ1-1): DAMVIQNPRYQVTQFGKPVTLSCSQTLNHNVMYWYQQKSSQAPKLLFHYYDKDFNNEADTPDNFQSRRPNTSFCFLDIRSPGLGDTAMYLCATSRDRTLTGAEAFFGQGTRLTVV.

The J gene is TRBJ1-2, the V gene TRBV5-1; possible D gene TRBD1, 5 bases. This CDR3 has 16 amino acids. The V and J ends lost 1 base and 4 bases respectively, with 17 bases between them. Germline CDR1 reads SGHRS; CDR2 reads YFSETQ. CDR3 sequence: CASSLSGGGSGYGYTF. In nucleotides, the CDR3 is TGCGCCAGCAGCTTGTCTGGCGGGGGGTCCGGCTATGGCTACACCTTC.

The chain combines TRBV18 with TRBJ2-7; perhaps TRBD1 as D (5 bases). CDR1 KGHSH and CDR2 LQKENI come from the germline V gene. V was clipped by 1 base and J by 1 base, with 8 bases between them. This CDR3 is built from 14 residues. The CDR3 nucleotides read TGTGCCAGCTCACCACAACAGGATTCCTACGAGCAGTACTTC. Protein product: CASSPQQDSYEQYF.

The J gene is TRBJ2-3, the V gene TRBV19; D is undetermined. Trimming took 7 bases from V and 4 from J, leaving 6 bases between them. The CDR3 loop spans 11 amino acids. Germline V gives CDR1 LNHDA, CDR2 SQIVND (reference sequence). The DNA for the CDR3 is TGTGCCAGTACCGGGTCAGATACGCAGTATTTT. Translated: CASTGSDTQYF.

The chain employs TRBV29-1 and TRBJ2-1; 9 bases fit TRBD2. CDR3 length equals 13 residues. V dropped 2 bases and J dropped 12; count of bases not matched to a gene: 8. Germline loops: CDR1 SQVTM, CDR2 ANQGSEA. DNA of the CDR3: TGCAGCGTTGAAAATAGCGGGAGCTTGGGGCAGTTCTTC. Its protein product is CSVENSGSLGQFF.

The chain joins TRBV5-1 to TRBJ2-3, with 12 nucleotides matching TRBD2. The CDR3 consists of 15 residues. The ends lost 1 base at V and 6 bases at J; junction bases unmatched: 3. CDR1 is SGHRS and CDR2 is YFSETQ in the germline V gene. The CDR3 spells CASSLSSGRVDTQYF. The CDR3 DNA follows: TGCGCCAGCAGCTTGTCTAGCGGGAGGGTGGATACGCAGTATTTT.

The chain is built from TRBV4-2 and TRBJ2-7; D is unresolved. There are 13 residues in the CDR3. The germline V gene encodes CDR1 LGHNA and CDR2 YNFKEQ. V was cut by 1 base and J by 4 bases, with 8 bases left in between. The CDR3 coding sequence is TGTGCCAGCAGCCAAGCAAGGACGTACGAGCAGTACTTC. Its translation is CASSQARTYEQYF.

The rearrangement links TRBV19 to TRBJ2-3; tentative D call: TRBD2 (6 bases). Looked up from germline, CDR1 is LNHDA and CDR2 is SQIVND (reference sequence). The CDR3 spans 14 residues. Trimming cost V 7 bases and J 2 bases, with 13 bases left between them. For the CDR3, the DNA is TGTGCCAGTAAAAGGAGGGGATTCACAGATACGCAGTATTTT. Translated, it gives CASKRRGFTDTQYF.

The rearrangement links TRBV11-2 to TRBJ1-4; D not resolved. V was trimmed by 1 base and J by 5 bases, leaving 8 bases between them. The CDR3 runs to 14 residues. CDR1 and CDR2 (germline): SGHAT, FQNNGV. The CDR3 loop reads CASSLGHQNEKLFF. The CDR3, as DNA: TGTGCCAGCAGCTTAGGACATCAGAATGAAAAACTGTTTTTT.

The V call is TRBV27, the J call TRBJ1-1; D not certain. Trimming left V 6 bases short and J 0 bases short, with 8 bases between. The germline CDR1 and CDR2 sequences are MNHEY and SMNVEV (reference sequence). The CDR3 runs 13 residues. The CDR3 spells CASRWTVNTEAFF. In nucleotides, the CDR3 is TGTGCCAGCAGGTGGACGGTGAACACTGAAGCTTTCTTT.

V and J are TRBV7-9 and TRBJ2-7; either TRBD1 or TRBD2 may supply D (6 bases each). The CDR3 sequence is 14 residues long. Germline V gene sequence: CDR1 SEHNR, CDR2 FQNEAQ (reference sequence). Trimming stripped 5 bases from V and 4 bases from J, with 15 bases between. In DNA, the CDR3 is TGTGCCAGCAGCCGGAGGGGGGAATTTTACGAGCAGTACTTC. This gives the protein CASSRRGEFYEQYF.

The chain combines TRBV28 with TRBJ2-1; D is ambiguous. This CDR3 spans 13 amino acids. Germline assignment: CDR1 MDHEN and CDR2 SYDVKM. In DNA, the CDR3 is TGTGCTTCCCGGGCGGTATCCTACAATGAGCAGTTCTTC. Protein product: CASRAVSYNEQFF.

The V gene is TRBV28, the J gene TRBJ2-7; D gene unclear. V dropped 10 bases and J dropped 3 bases, with 10 bases sitting between them. This CDR3 comprises 11 residues. CDR1 is MDHEN, CDR2 SYDVKM, per germline. CDR3 sequence reads: CATRRNYEQYF. The CDR3 nucleotides read TGTGCCACCAGGCGAAACTACGAGCAGTACTTC. The complete variable domain, with remaining parts taken from reference TRBV28 and TRBJ2-7, reads DVKVTQSSRYLVKRTGEKVFLECVQDMDHENMFWYRQDPGLGLRLIYFSYDVKMKEKGDIPEGYSVSREKKERFSLILESASTNQTSMYLCATRRNYEQYFGPGTRLTVT.

The CDR3 is CASSLSGTSGRSYNEQFF. The CDR3, as DNA: TGTGCCAGCAGTTTATCCGGGACTAGCGGGAGATCCTACAATGAGCAGTTCTTC. This chain connects TRBV27 to TRBJ2-1; 14 nucleotides align to TRBD2. The CDR3 loop spans 18 amino acids. Trimming at V came to 0 bases and at J to 1 base, leaving 2 bases not matched to a gene. Germline CDR1 MNHEY, CDR2 SMNVEV (reference sequence).

The chain employs TRBV10-3 and TRBJ1-3, with TRBD1 identical over 8 bases. J was trimmed by 4 bases and V by 5 bases; bases with no gene match: 7. The CDR3 extends over 15 amino acids. Germline V gene data show CDR1 as ENHRY and CDR2 as SYGVKD. CDR3 sequence reads: CAISPIDRGGNTIYF. CDR3 sequence (DNA): TGTGCCATCAGTCCAATCGACAGGGGAGGAAACACCATATATTTT.

This chain's CDR3 is CASSPGTAREAFF. For the CDR3, the DNA is TGTGCCAGCTCACCGGGCACAGCTCGTGAAGCTTTCTTT. The chain carries TRBV18 and TRBJ1-1; D gene unclear. CDR3 size: 13 residues. Trimming stripped 3 bases from V and 7 bases from J, with 12 bases between. In germline, CDR1 is KGHSH, CDR2 LQKENI.

The chain employs TRBV15 and TRBJ1-2; the D is unclear. Germline V gene data show CDR1 as LNHNV and CDR2 as YYDKDF (reference sequence). V gave up 1 base and J gave up 3 bases, with 9 bases separating them. The CDR3 consists of 14 residues. The CDR3 DNA sequence: TGTGCCACCAGCAGAGGGTACGGAGACTATGGCTACACCTTC. This encodes CATSRGYGDYGYTF. Complete variable domain (other parts from reference TRBV15 and TRBJ1-2): DAMVIQNPRYQVTQFGKPVTLSCSQTLNHNVMYWYQQKSSQAPKLLFHYYDKDFNNEADTPDNFQSRRPNTSFCFLDIRSPGLGDTAMYLCATSRGYGDYGYTFGSGTRLTVV.

V is TRBV10-3 and J is TRBJ1-2; possible D gene TRBD1, 6 bases. V lost 1 base and J lost 8, with 11 bases in between. Germline lookup yields CDR1 ENHRY and CDR2 SYGVKD. The CDR3 totals 13 residues. The CDR3, as DNA: TGTGCCATCAGTGAGTTAGGACAGCTCGGCTACACCTTC. It translates to CAISELGQLGYTF.